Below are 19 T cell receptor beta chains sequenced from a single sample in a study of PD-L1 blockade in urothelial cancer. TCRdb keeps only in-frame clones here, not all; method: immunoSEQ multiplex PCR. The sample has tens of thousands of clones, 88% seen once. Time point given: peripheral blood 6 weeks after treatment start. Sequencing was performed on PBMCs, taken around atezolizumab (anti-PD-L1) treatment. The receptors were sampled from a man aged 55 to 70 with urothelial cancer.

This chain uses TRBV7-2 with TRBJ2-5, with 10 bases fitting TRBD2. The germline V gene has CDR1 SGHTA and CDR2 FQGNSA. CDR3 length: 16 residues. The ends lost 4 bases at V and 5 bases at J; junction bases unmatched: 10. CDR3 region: CASSSRPAGGPETQYF. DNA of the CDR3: TGTGCCAGCAGCTCGAGACCAGCGGGAGGGCCCGAGACCCAGTACTTC.

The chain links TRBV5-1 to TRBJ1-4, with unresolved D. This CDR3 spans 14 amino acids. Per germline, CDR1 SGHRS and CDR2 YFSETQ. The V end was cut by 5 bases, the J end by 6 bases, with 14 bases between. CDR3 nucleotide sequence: TGCGCCAGCAGGGCCGGGTTCCCCTATGAAAAACTGTTTTTT. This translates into CASRAGFPYEKLFF.

The CDR3 DNA reads as TGTGCCAGCAGCTTACGGGGGAACTACGAGCAGTACTTC. This encodes CASSLRGNYEQYF. The genes are TRBV5-4 and TRBJ2-7; a weak D match, TRBD2 (6 bases). Per germline, CDR1 SGHNT and CDR2 YYREEE (reference sequence). CDR3 size: 13 residues. Trimming cost V 2 bases and J 3 bases, with 9 bases left between them.

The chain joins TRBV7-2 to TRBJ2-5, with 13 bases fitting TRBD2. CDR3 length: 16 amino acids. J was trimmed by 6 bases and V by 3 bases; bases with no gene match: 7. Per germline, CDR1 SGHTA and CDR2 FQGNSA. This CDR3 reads CASSFRTSGSTKTQYF. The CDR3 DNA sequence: TGTGCCAGCAGCTTCCGGACTAGCGGGAGTACGAAGACCCAGTACTTC. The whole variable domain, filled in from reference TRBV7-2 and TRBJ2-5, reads GAGVSQSPSNKVTEKGKDVELRCDPISGHTALYWYRQSLGQGLEFLIYFQGNSAPDKSGLPSDRFSAERTGGSVSTLTIQRTQQEDSAVYLCASSFRTSGSTKTQYFGPGTRLLVL.

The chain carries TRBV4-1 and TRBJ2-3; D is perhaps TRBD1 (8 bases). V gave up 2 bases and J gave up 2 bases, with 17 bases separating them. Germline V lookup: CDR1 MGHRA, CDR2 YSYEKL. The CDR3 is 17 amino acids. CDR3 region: CASSQPRTGRATDTQYF. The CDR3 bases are TGCGCCAGCAGCCAACCCAGGACAGGGAGGGCCACAGATACGCAGTATTTT.

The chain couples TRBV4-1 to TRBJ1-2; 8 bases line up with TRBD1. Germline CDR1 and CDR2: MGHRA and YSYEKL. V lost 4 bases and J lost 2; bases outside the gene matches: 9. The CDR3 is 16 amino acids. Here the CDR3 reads CASSRAGTGSNYGYTF. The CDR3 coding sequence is TGCGCCAGCAGCCGGGCCGGGACAGGTTCCAACTATGGCTACACCTTC.

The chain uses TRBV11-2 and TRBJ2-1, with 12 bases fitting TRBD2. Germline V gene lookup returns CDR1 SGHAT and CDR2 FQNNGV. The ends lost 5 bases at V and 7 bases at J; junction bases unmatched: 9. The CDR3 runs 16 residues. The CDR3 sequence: CASSRSSGRVGNEQFF. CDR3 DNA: TGTGCCAGCAGCCGTTCTAGCGGGAGGGTAGGGAATGAGCAGTTCTTC. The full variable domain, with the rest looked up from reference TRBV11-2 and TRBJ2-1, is EAGVAQSPRYKIIEKRQSVAFWCNPISGHATLYWYQQILGQGPKLLIQFQNNGVVDDSQLPKDRFSAERLKGVDSTLKIQPAKLEDSAVYLCASSRSSGRVGNEQFFGPGTRLTVL.

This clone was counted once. The CDR3: CASSLDRGGPGELFF. CDR3 bases: TGCGCCAGCAGCTTGGACAGGGGTGGACCCGGGGAGCTGTTTTTT. The chain carries TRBV5-1 and TRBJ2-2, with TRBD1 matching 7 bases. Germline CDR1 SGHRS, CDR2 YFSETQ. The V gene end was trimmed by 0 bases and the J gene end by 6 bases; junction bases not matched to a gene: 5. The CDR3 covers 15 residues.

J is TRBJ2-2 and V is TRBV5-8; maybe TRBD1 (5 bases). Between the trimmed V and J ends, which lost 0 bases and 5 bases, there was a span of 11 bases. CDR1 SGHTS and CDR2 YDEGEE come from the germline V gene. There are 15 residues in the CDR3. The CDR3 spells CASSLGYRQTGELFF. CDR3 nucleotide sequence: TGTGCCAGCAGCTTGGGGTACAGGCAAACCGGGGAGCTGTTTTTT.

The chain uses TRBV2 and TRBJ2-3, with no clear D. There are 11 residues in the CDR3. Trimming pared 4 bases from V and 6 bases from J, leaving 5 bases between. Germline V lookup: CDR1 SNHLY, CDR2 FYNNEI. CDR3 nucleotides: TGTGCCAGCAGTGTGAGGGATACGCAGTATTTT. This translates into CASSVRDTQYF.

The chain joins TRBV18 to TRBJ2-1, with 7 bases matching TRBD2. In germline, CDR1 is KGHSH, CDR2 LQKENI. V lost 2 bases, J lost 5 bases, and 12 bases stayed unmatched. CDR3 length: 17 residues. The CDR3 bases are TGTGCCAGCTCACCAATACCCCCGCTAGCGGCTGACAATGAGCAGTTCTTC. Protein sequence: CASSPIPPLAADNEQFF.

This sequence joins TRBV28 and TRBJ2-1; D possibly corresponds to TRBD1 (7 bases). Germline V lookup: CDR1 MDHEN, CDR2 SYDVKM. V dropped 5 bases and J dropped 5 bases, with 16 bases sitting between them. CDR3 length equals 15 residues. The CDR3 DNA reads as TGTGCCAGCAGTGTTCAGGGGGGACCCGACAATGAGCAGTTCTTC. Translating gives CASSVQGGPDNEQFF.

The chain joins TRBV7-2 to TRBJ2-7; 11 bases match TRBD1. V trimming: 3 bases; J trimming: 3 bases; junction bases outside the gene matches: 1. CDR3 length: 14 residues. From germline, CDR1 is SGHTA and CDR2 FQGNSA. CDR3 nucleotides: TGTGCCAGCAGCTTCGGGACAGGGGGCTACGAGCAGTACTTC. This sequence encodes CASSFGTGGYEQYF. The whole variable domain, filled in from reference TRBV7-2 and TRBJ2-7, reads GAGVSQSPSNKVTEKGKDVELRCDPISGHTALYWYRQSLGQGLEFLIYFQGNSAPDKSGLPSDRFSAERTGGSVSTLTIQRTQQEDSAVYLCASSFGTGGYEQYFGPGTRLTVT.

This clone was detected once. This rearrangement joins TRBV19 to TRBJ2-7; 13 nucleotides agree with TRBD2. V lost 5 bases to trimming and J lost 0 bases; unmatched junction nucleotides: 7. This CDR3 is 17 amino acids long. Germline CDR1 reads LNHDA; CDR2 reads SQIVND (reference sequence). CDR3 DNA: TGTGCCAGTAGTCGGACTAGCGGGAGTTCTCGCTCCTACGAGCAGTACTTC. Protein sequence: CASSRTSGSSRSYEQYF.

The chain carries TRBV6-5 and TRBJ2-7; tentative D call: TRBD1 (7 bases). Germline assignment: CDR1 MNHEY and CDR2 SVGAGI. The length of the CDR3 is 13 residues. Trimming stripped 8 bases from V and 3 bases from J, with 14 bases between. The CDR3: CASARGANYEQYF. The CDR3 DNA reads TGTGCCAGCGCCAGGGGGGCCAACTACGAGCAGTACTTC.

CDR3 nucleotides: TGTGCCTCCGGCAGGGATAGCAATCAGCCCCAGCATTTT. Encoded protein: CASGRDSNQPQHF. V and J are TRBV7-9 and TRBJ1-5, with D perhaps matching TRBD1 (5 bases). Germline loops: CDR1 SEHNR, CDR2 FQNEAQ (reference sequence). The V end was cut by 11 bases, the J end by 0 bases, with 11 bases between. This CDR3 has 13 amino acids.

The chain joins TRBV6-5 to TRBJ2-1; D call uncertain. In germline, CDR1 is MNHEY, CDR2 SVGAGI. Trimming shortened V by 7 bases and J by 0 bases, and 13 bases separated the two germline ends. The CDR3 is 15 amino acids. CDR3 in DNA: TGTGCCAGCACTCCCCGACGGAGCTCCTACAATGAGCAGTTCTTC. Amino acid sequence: CASTPRRSSYNEQFF.

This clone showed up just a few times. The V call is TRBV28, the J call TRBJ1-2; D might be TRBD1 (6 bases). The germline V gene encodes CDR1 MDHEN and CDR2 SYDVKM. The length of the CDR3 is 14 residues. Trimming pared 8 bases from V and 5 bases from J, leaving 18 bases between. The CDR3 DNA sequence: TGTGCCAGCGAACAGGGATTAAGAATATATGGCTACACCTTC. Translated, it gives CASEQGLRIYGYTF.

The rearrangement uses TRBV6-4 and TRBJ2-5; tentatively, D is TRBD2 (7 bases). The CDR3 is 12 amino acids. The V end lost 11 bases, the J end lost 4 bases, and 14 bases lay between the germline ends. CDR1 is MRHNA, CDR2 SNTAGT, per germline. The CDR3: CADWGGRETQYF. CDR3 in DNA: TGTGCCGACTGGGGGGGCCGAGAGACCCAGTACTTC.